This T cell receptor beta chain emerged from a study of cytomegalovirus exposure and HLA in healthy donors. Study-wide background: T cells numbering about 180 million yielded around 120 million unique TCR beta sequences in an earlier analysis.

CDR3 size: 17 residues. Germline V gene lookup returns CDR1 MGHRA and CDR2 YSYEKL. Trimming removed 4 bases from V and 4 bases from J; junction bases left unmatched: 12. The study, taken as a whole, reports: A missense variant in DCLRE1C was later tied to TCR beta V- and J-gene trimming.

Comments on this clone: Its specificity is unknown.

The PCR made use of 60 Vbeta and 13 Jbeta primers. Sequenced by immunoSEQ multiplex PCR; TCRdb stores in-frame clones only, minus some. This table has around 150,000 clones, roughly 80% appearing once. The sample was PBMCs. This chain links TRBV4-1 with TRBJ2-3, with TRBD1 identical over 9 bases. The receptor comes from a man over 45 in good health and CMV-seropositive. CDR3 region: CASSRVPGQGIADTQYF. Here the CDR3 DNA reads TGCGCCAGCAGCCGAGTTCCGGGACAGGGAATAGCAGATACGCAGTATTTT.